Presented here are 25 T cell receptor beta chains from one specimen sequenced in a study of identical twins. TCRdb re-called the 5' RACE reads through MiXCR, storing one row per CDR3 protein. The profile covers about 530,000 distinct CDR3 sequences, with nearly 15% appearing a single time and about 0.47% taken by the ten largest. The sample also formed part of further work on yellow fever vaccine responses in identical twins.

Sequencing was performed on CD4+ T cells sorted from blood. Receptors originate from a young woman in good health.

The rearrangement uses TRBV2 and TRBJ2-3; perhaps TRBD1 as D (6 bases). Per the germline V gene, CDR1 is SNHLY and CDR2 is FYNNEI. V was shortened by 4 bases and J by 2 bases, with 13 bases between the two germline ends. This CDR3 has 15 amino acids. Written as DNA, the CDR3 is TGTGCCAGCAGTGGACAGGTGACGGACACAGATACGCAGTATTTT. This codes for CASSGQVTDTDTQYF.

This clonotype occurred a few times. This chain uses TRBV7-2 with TRBJ2-7; D not resolved. The CDR3 is 15 residues long. Looked up from germline, CDR1 is SGHTA and CDR2 is FQGNSA. The V and J ends lost 1 base and 0 bases respectively, with 10 bases between them. CDR3 sequence reads: CASSLDGRSSYEQYV. CDR3 DNA: TGTGCCAGCAGCTTAGACGGCAGGTCCTCCTACGAGCAGTACGTC.

This clonotype was observed a few times. The V gene is TRBV5-1, the J gene TRBJ2-2; 8 bases agree with TRBD1. V lost 6 bases, J lost 4 bases, and 5 bases stayed unmatched. CDR3 length equals 14 residues. Germline CDR1 SGHRS, CDR2 YFSETQ. CDR3 region: CASNLDRATGELFF. As DNA, the CDR3 is TGCGCCAGCAACCTGGACAGGGCCACCGGGGAGCTGTTTTTT. The complete variable domain, with remaining parts taken from reference TRBV5-1 and TRBJ2-2, reads KAGVTQTPRYLIKTRGQQVTLSCSPISGHRSVSWYQQTPGQGLQFLFEYFSETQRNKGNFPGRFSGRQFSNSRSEMNVSTLELGDSALYLCASNLDRATGELFFGEGSRLTVL.

This clonotype was seen a few times. The genes are TRBV20-1 and TRBJ2-3; 11 nucleotides line up with TRBD2. Germline V gives CDR1 DFQATT, CDR2 SNEGSKA (reference sequence). Trimming at V came to 5 bases and at J to 3 bases, leaving 4 bases not matched to a gene. This CDR3 has 14 residues. The CDR3 nucleotides read TGCAGTGCTTCGGGACTAGCGGCGACAGATACGCAGTATTTT. It encodes CSASGLAATDTQYF.

The gene calls are TRBV12-3 or TRBV12-4 and TRBJ2-5; the match to TRBD1 covers 8 bases. J lost 3 bases, V lost 5 bases, and 8 bases had no gene match. CDR3 size: 15 residues. The CDR3 region has the DNA TGTGCCAGCAGTCCCCGGACAGGGTTAAAAGAGACCCAGTACTTC. This gives the protein CASSPRTGLKETQYF.

This clonotype showed up just a few times. The chain recombines TRBV4-1 with TRBJ2-3, with D possibly matching TRBD1 (6 bases). The CDR3 is made up of 20 amino acids. Germline V gene data show CDR1 as MGHRA and CDR2 as YSYEKL. V was cut by 3 bases and J by 1 base, with 26 bases left in between. The CDR3 protein is CASSQGSGAESPGGTDTQYF. In DNA form, the CDR3 reads TGCGCCAGCAGCCAGGGATCCGGGGCGGAGTCCCCAGGGGGCACAGATACGCAGTATTTT.

This chain joins TRBV5-1 and TRBJ2-3; no clear D. Between the trimmed V and J ends, which lost 0 bases and 2 bases, there was a span of 10 bases. Germline CDR1 SGHRS, CDR2 YFSETQ. The CDR3 loop spans 15 amino acids. This CDR3 is CASSLEGKITDTQYF. CDR3 DNA sequence: TGCGCCAGCAGCTTGGAAGGGAAAATCACAGATACGCAGTATTTT.

In its sample, this clonotype was seen a few times. The CDR3 region has the DNA TGTGCCAGCAGCTTAGCCCTAGGGGGCACGAACACCGGGGAGCTGTTTTTT. It specifies CASSLALGGTNTGELFF. V and J are TRBV7-9 and TRBJ2-2, with 7 bases aligning to TRBD1. The trim removed 0 bases at V and 0 bases at J, leaving 4 bases unmatched. Germline V gene sequence: CDR1 SEHNR, CDR2 FQNEAQ (reference sequence). The CDR3 length is 17 residues.

The genes are TRBV7-8 and TRBJ2-1; 9 positions agree with TRBD2. CDR1 is SGHVS and CDR2 is FQNEAQ in the germline V gene. This CDR3 is built from 16 residues. Trimming removed 0 bases from V and 9 bases from J; junction bases left unmatched: 9. The CDR3, as DNA: TGTGCCAGCAGCTTAGCCCCTAGCGGGGTCGTCAGTGAGCAGTTCTTC. Translating gives CASSLAPSGVVSEQFF.

This clonotype was counted a few times. This chain connects TRBV2 to TRBJ2-7; TRBD1 agrees at 9 bases. This CDR3 has 13 amino acids. Unmatched junction bases numbered 7, after V lost 3 bases and J lost 10 bases. Germline V lookup: CDR1 SNHLY, CDR2 FYNNEI. The CDR3 is CASSEESTGGQYF. CDR3 sequence (DNA): TGTGCCAGCAGTGAGGAGTCCACAGGGGGCCAGTACTTC.

Only a few counts were recorded for this clonotype. CDR3 sequence (DNA): TGCGCCAGCAGCCAAGATCTGGCGTACTATGGCTACACCTTC. Protein product: CASSQDLAYYGYTF. This chain links TRBV4-1 with TRBJ1-2, with D unclear. Germline lookup yields CDR1 MGHRA and CDR2 YSYEKL. Trimming shortened V by 0 bases and J by 3 bases, and 8 bases separated the two germline ends. The CDR3 loop spans 14 amino acids.

This clonotype was seen a few times. This rearrangement joins TRBV20-1 to TRBJ2-7; D is undetermined. The CDR3 is made up of 14 amino acids. The germline V and J ends were trimmed by 0 bases and 1 base, with 10 bases remaining between them. Germline CDR1 and CDR2: DFQATT and SNEGSKA (reference sequence). CDR3 region: CSARDYRDSYEQYF. CDR3 in DNA: TGCAGTGCTAGAGATTATAGGGATTCCTACGAGCAGTACTTC.

The chain uses TRBV13 and TRBJ2-5, with D hard to call. From germline, CDR1 is PRHDT and CDR2 FYEKMQ (reference sequence). CDR3 length: 13 residues. Trimming took 0 bases from V and 5 from J, leaving 7 bases between them. The CDR3 sequence is CASSLGASETQYF. CDR3 in DNA: TGTGCCAGCAGCTTAGGAGCGTCGGAGACCCAGTACTTC.

This clonotype came up many times. The chain recombines TRBV4-2 with TRBJ1-1; 10 bases line up with TRBD1. Germline trimming cut 3 bases from V and 0 bases from J; bases unmatched to any gene: 4. The length of the CDR3 is 16 residues. Germline-derived CDR1 and CDR2 are LGHNA and YNFKEQ. CDR3 in amino acids: CASSHPDRGMNTEAFF. In DNA, the CDR3 is TGTGCCAGCAGCCACCCGGACAGGGGGATGAACACTGAAGCTTTCTTT.

This clonotype was recorded a few times. This chain connects TRBV5-1 to TRBJ2-5; 9 nucleotides match TRBD2. Trimming removed 0 bases from V and 0 bases from J; junction bases left unmatched: 3. In germline, CDR1 is SGHRS, CDR2 YFSETQ. This CDR3 has 16 residues. The CDR3 sequence: CASSLGGLAHQETQYF. In DNA form, the CDR3 reads TGCGCCAGCAGCTTGGGGGGACTAGCTCACCAAGAGACCCAGTACTTC.

This clonotype was picked up a small number of times. The rearrangement links TRBV7-9 to TRBJ1-1; 8 nucleotides align to TRBD1. Germline CDR1 is SEHNR and CDR2 is FQNEAQ (reference sequence). V lost 4 bases and J lost 5; bases outside the gene matches: 6. CDR3 size: 14 residues. The CDR3 sequence: CASSYKQGGTEAFF. In nucleotides, the CDR3 is TGTGCCAGCAGCTATAAACAGGGGGGAACTGAAGCTTTCTTT.

This clonotype has only a few counts. The chain couples TRBV11-1 to TRBJ2-3, with unresolved D. The CDR3 runs 13 residues. CDR1 is SGHAT, CDR2 FQDESV, per germline (reference sequence). V was trimmed by 3 bases and J by 4 bases, leaving 8 bases between them. CDR3: CASSFLPADTQYF. The DNA for the CDR3 is TGTGCCAGCAGCTTTCTGCCCGCAGATACGCAGTATTTT. The variable domain in full, with the rest retrieved from reference TRBV11-1 and TRBJ2-3, is EAEVAQSPRYKITEKSQAVAFWCDPISGHATLYWYRQILGQGPELLVQFQDESVVDDSQLPKDRFSAERLKGVDSTLKIQPAELGDSAMYLCASSFLPADTQYFGPGTRLTVL.

This clonotype was found a few times. This chain uses TRBV28 with TRBJ2-3; possible D gene TRBD1, 6 bases. The CDR3 loop spans 13 amino acids. Trimming took off 8 bases at V and 8 bases at J, with 17 bases between the two ends. Germline-derived CDR1 and CDR2 are MDHEN and SYDVKM. The CDR3 reads CASQKGERITQYF. The DNA of the CDR3 is TGTGCCAGCCAGAAGGGGGAGAGAATTACGCAGTATTTT.

The V and J genes are TRBV7-8 and TRBJ1-4, with D possibly matching TRBD1 (6 bases). Germline values: CDR1 SGHVS, CDR2 FQNEAQ. The V gene lost 4 bases and the J gene lost 8 bases, with 17 bases spanning the gap. The CDR3 is 15 residues long. For the CDR3, the DNA is TGTGCCAGCAGCTCGGGGGCCGCCCAGGGCGAAAAACTGTTTTTT. Translation: CASSSGAAQGEKLFF.

This clonotype was recorded a few times. The chain combines TRBV24-1 with TRBJ2-1; 8 nucleotides match TRBD1. J gave up 5 bases and V 3 bases, and 5 bases lay outside the gene matches. This CDR3 contains 15 residues. Germline values: CDR1 KGHDR, CDR2 SFDVKD. The CDR3 reads CATSDRDRGHNEQFF. The CDR3 DNA reads TGTGCCACCAGTGATCGAGACAGGGGCCACAATGAGCAGTTCTTC.

This clonotype is a singleton in its sample. This sequence joins TRBV20-1 and TRBJ1-1; D remains unclear. From germline, CDR1 is DFQATT and CDR2 SNEGSKA (reference sequence). Trimming removed 5 bases at V and 5 bases at J, with 12 bases between. This CDR3 contains 12 residues. The CDR3 DNA follows: TGCAGTGCTTCCGACGGTAGAACTGAAGCTTTCTTT. It yields the protein CSASDGRTEAFF.

The V call is TRBV12-3 or TRBV12-4, the J call TRBJ2-7, with TRBD1 identical over 7 bases. The CDR3 runs to 14 residues. Unmatched junction bases numbered 8, after V lost 6 bases and J lost 3 bases. DNA of the CDR3: TGTGCCAGCAGCCCTGGGACAGTCTACTACGAGCAGTACTTC. Translated: CASSPGTVYYEQYF.

The chain couples TRBV2 to TRBJ2-1, with TRBD2 identical over 12 bases. Germline V gives CDR1 SNHLY, CDR2 FYNNEI. CDR3 length equals 18 residues. The junction had 18 bases not matched to a gene; V was cut back by 5 bases and J by 10 bases. Here the CDR3 reads CASSRDGKTSGSVREQFF. The CDR3 DNA reads as TGTGCCAGCAGTCGGGACGGGAAGACTAGCGGGAGTGTCAGGGAGCAGTTCTTC.

The chain uses TRBV3-1 and TRBJ2-3; TRBD2 is a possible D gene (5 bases). The CDR3 runs to 15 residues. V shed 0 bases and J shed 4 bases, with 11 bases lying between them. CDR1 and CDR2 from the germline V gene are LGHDT and YNNKEL (reference sequence). The CDR3 spells CASSQDQGGPDTQYF. The CDR3 coding sequence is TGTGCCAGCAGCCAAGATCAAGGAGGACCAGATACGCAGTATTTT.

The chain is built from TRBV15 and TRBJ2-2, with 8 bases matching TRBD2. Germline V gives CDR1 LNHNV, CDR2 YYDKDF (reference sequence). The CDR3 extends over 14 amino acids. V lost 5 bases and J lost 7; bases outside the gene matches: 6. CDR3 loop: CATSGAGAVGELFF. The DNA for the CDR3 is TGTGCCACCAGCGGAGCGGGAGCGGTCGGGGAGCTGTTTTTT.